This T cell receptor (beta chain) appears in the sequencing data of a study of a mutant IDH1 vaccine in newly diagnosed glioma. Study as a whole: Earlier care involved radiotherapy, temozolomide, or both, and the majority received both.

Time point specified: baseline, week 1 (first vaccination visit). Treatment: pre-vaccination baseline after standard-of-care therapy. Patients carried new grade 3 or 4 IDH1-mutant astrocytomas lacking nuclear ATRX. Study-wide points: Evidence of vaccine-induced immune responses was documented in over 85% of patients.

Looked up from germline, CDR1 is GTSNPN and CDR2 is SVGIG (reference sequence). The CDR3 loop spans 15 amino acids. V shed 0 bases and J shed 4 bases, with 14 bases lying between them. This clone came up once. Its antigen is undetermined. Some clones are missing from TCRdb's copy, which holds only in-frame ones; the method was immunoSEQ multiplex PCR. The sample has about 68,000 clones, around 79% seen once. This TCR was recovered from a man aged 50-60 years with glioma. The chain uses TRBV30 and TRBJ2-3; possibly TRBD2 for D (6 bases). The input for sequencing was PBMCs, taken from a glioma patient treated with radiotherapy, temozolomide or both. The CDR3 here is CAWSVVETRPDTQYF. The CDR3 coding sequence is TGTGCCTGGAGTGTTGTTGAGACTAGGCCAGATACGCAGTATTTT.